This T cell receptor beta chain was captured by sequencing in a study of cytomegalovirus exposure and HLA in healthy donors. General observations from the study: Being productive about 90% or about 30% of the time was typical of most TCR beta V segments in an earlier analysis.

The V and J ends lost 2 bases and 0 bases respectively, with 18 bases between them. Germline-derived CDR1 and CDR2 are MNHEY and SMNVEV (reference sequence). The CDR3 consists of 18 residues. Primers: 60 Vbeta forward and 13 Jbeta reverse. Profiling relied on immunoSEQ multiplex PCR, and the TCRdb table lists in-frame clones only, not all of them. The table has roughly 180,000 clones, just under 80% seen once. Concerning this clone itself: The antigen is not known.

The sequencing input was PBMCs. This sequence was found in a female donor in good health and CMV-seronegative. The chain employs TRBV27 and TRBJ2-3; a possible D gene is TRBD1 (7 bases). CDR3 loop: CASSLVPGRGTSTDTQYF. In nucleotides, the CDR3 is TGTGCCAGCAGTTTAGTGCCAGGCAGGGGGACTAGCACAGATACGCAGTATTTT.